The 21 T cell receptor beta chains listed next were all sequenced from one sample in a study of control samples from healthy donors and cancer patients. The table came from immunoSEQ multiplex PCR; TCRdb's copy has only in-frame clones and leaves some out. The table has around 130,000 clones, approximately 88% seen once. The sample taken for sequencing was blood. The receptors were gathered from a man aged 50-60 years in good health.

The chain couples TRBV30 to TRBJ1-6; tentative D call: TRBD1 (5 bases). This CDR3 contains 14 residues. The V end lost 0 bases, the J end lost 8 bases, and 11 bases lay between the germline ends. The germline CDR1 and CDR2 sequences are GTSNPN and SVGIG (reference sequence). DNA of the CDR3: TGTGCCTGGAGTGTGGAGGGGAGAGATTCACCCCTCCACTTT. Encoded protein: CAWSVEGRDSPLHF.

The chain recombines TRBV9 with TRBJ1-1; D ambiguous. The CDR3 length is 16 residues. Germline V gene sequence: CDR1 SGDLS, CDR2 YYNGEE. V was clipped by 0 bases and J by 0 bases, with 12 bases between them. The CDR3 sequence: CASSVGLAAMNTEAFF. The CDR3 DNA reads TGTGCCAGCAGCGTAGGTCTAGCAGCGATGAACACTGAAGCTTTCTTT. Filled out from reference TRBV9 and TRBJ1-1, the complete variable domain reads DSGVTQTPKHLITATGQRVTLRCSPRSGDLSVYWYQQSLDQGLQFLIQYYNGEERAKGNILERFSAQQFPDLHSELNLSSLELGDSALYFCASSVGLAAMNTEAFFGQGTRLTVV.

J is TRBJ1-2 and V is TRBV9; D is uncertain. This CDR3 region has 16 residues. Germline CDR1 SGDLS, CDR2 YYNGEE. The V gene lost 0 bases and the J gene lost 1 base, with 13 bases spanning the gap. The chain's CDR3 is CASSVEDGLGNYGYTF. CDR3 DNA: TGTGCCAGCAGCGTAGAAGATGGGTTGGGTAACTATGGCTACACCTTC. Combining the CDR3 with reference TRBV9 and TRBJ1-2 gives the whole variable domain DSGVTQTPKHLITATGQRVTLRCSPRSGDLSVYWYQQSLDQGLQFLIQYYNGEERAKGNILERFSAQQFPDLHSELNLSSLELGDSALYFCASSVEDGLGNYGYTFGSGTRLTVV.

The rearrangement joins TRBV7-2 to TRBJ1-2; possible D gene TRBD1, 5 bases. Trimming took 3 bases from V and 4 from J, leaving 18 bases between them. There are 16 residues in the CDR3. The germline V gene has CDR1 SGHTA and CDR2 FQGNSA. CDR3 sequence (DNA): TGTGCCAGCAGCTTCCTCTCTCAGGGTTCAGCCTATGGCTACACCTTC. This translates into CASSFLSQGSAYGYTF.

The table lists this clone with many counts. This chain uses TRBV29-1 with TRBJ1-1; a possible D gene is TRBD1 (6 bases). V lost 8 bases and J 6 bases, leaving 19 bases between the germline ends. The germline gives CDR1 SQVTM, CDR2 ANQGSEA. The CDR3 has 13 residues. In DNA form, the CDR3 reads TGCAGCTCCCGGACAGCTAGAGAGCCTGAAGCTTTCTTT. It yields the protein CSSRTAREPEAFF.

The V call is TRBV30, the J call TRBJ2-7, with 12 bases that match TRBD1. The CDR3 contains 14 residues. Germline loops: CDR1 GTSNPN, CDR2 SVGIG (reference sequence). Germline trimming cut 3 bases from V and 5 bases from J; bases unmatched to any gene: 5. The DNA for the CDR3 is TGTGCCTGGAGAGGGGGGACAGGGGGCGACGAGCAGTACTTC. Protein: CAWRGGTGGDEQYF.

This clone was counted a few times. The CDR3 DNA sequence: TGTGCCAGCAGCTTAGATGGCCAGAGCACAGATACGCAGTATTTT. This translates into CASSLDGQSTDTQYF. V usage is TRBV7-6 and J usage is TRBJ2-3; D gene uncertain. There are 15 residues in the CDR3. Deletions cut 1 base from V and 0 bases from J, with 8 bases between. Germline loops: CDR1 SGHVS, CDR2 FNYEAQ. Together with reference TRBV7-6 and TRBJ2-3, the CDR3 gives the full variable domain: GAGVSQSPRYKVTKRGQDVALRCDPISGHVSLYWYRQALGQGPEFLTYFNYEAQQDKSGLPNDRFSAERPEGSISTLTIQRTEQRDSAMYRCASSLDGQSTDTQYFGPGTRLTVL.

The genes are TRBV6-1 and TRBJ1-6; no definite D call. Germline values: CDR1 MNHNS, CDR2 SASEGT. Trimming left V 1 base short and J 7 bases short, with 5 bases between. This CDR3 has 13 amino acids. CDR3 amino acids: CASSEGLNSPLHF. The CDR3 DNA is TGTGCCAGCAGTGAAGGCCTCAATTCACCCCTCCACTTT.

The chain combines TRBV19 with TRBJ2-1, with D perhaps TRBD1 or TRBD2 (5 bases each). The CDR3 extends over 15 amino acids. Trimming stripped 4 bases from V and 4 bases from J, with 14 bases between. From germline, CDR1 is LNHDA and CDR2 SQIVND (reference sequence). The CDR3 coding sequence is TGTGCCAGTAGTAACCTCGGGACGGAATACAATGAGCAGTTCTTC. It encodes CASSNLGTEYNEQFF.

The rearrangement joins TRBV24-1 to TRBJ1-5; tentatively, D is TRBD1 (5 bases). The germline V gene encodes CDR1 KGHDR and CDR2 SFDVKD. V was trimmed by 3 bases and J by 2 bases, leaving 10 bases between them. This CDR3 has 15 amino acids. The CDR3 coding sequence is TGTGCCACCAGTGATAAGGGGCTTGGCAATCAGCCCCAGCATTTT. Amino acids: CATSDKGLGNQPQHF.

This chain links TRBV19 with TRBJ1-2; the D is unclear. This CDR3 spans 17 amino acids. From germline, CDR1 is LNHDA and CDR2 SQIVND (reference sequence). V was cut by 1 base and J by 4 bases, with 19 bases left in between. The CDR3 nucleotides are TGTGCCAGTAGTATAGCTAGGACCGGACGGGAGGCCTATGGCTACACCTTC. This translates into CASSIARTGREAYGYTF.

The CDR3 reads CASSIGIGAFF. CDR3 nucleotides: TGTGCCAGTAGTATCGGAATAGGGGCTTTCTTT. The chain couples TRBV19 to TRBJ1-1, with D hard to call. CDR1 LNHDA and CDR2 SQIVND come from the germline V gene (reference sequence). The CDR3 contains 11 residues. V shed 3 bases and J shed 11 bases, with 10 bases lying between them.

The chain recombines TRBV29-1 with TRBJ2-3; 9 bases line up with TRBD2. Germline V gives CDR1 SQVTM, CDR2 ANQGSEA. The CDR3 extends over 14 amino acids. V lost 4 bases to trimming and J lost 8 bases; unmatched junction nucleotides: 10. CDR3 bases: TGCAGCGTTGGGAGCGGGGGGCCCGGAGGTACGCAGTATTTT. Translating gives CSVGSGGPGGTQYF.

CDR3 DNA: TGTGCCAGCAATTACAGGTTCCAAGAGACCCAGTACTTC. Its translation: CASNYRFQETQYF. V usage is TRBV7-8 and J usage is TRBJ2-5; weak D call: TRBD1 (5 bases). Germline CDR1 is SGHVS and CDR2 is FQNEAQ. Trimming left V 7 bases short and J 1 base short, with 10 bases between. The CDR3 extends over 13 amino acids. Drawing the rest from reference TRBV7-8 and TRBJ2-5, the complete variable domain is GAGVSQSPRYKVAKRGQDVALRCDPISGHVSLFWYQQALGQGPEFLTYFQNEAQLDKSGLPSDRFFAERPEGSVSTLKIQRTQQEDSAVYLCASNYRFQETQYFGPGTRLLVL.

The gene calls are TRBV25-1 and TRBJ2-5; D is perhaps TRBD1 (6 bases). Looked up from germline, CDR1 is MGHDK and CDR2 is SYGVNS. This CDR3 is built from 18 residues. Trimming shortened V by 0 bases and J by 2 bases, and 19 bases separated the two germline ends. CDR3 protein: CASSEYTGHLFLQETQYF. The CDR3 coding sequence is TGTGCCAGCAGTGAATATACGGGACACCTCTTTTTACAAGAGACCCAGTACTTC.

The rearrangement uses TRBV27 and TRBJ2-1, with 13 bases aligning to TRBD2. The V gene end was trimmed by 3 bases and the J gene end by 5 bases; junction bases not matched to a gene: 1. There are 15 residues in the CDR3. In germline, CDR1 is MNHEY, CDR2 SMNVEV (reference sequence). The CDR3 DNA follows: TGTGCCAGCAGTTTGGGACTAGCGGGGAACAATGAGCAGTTCTTC. Its translation: CASSLGLAGNNEQFF.

This clone appeared once. The V gene is TRBV7-9, the J gene TRBJ2-1; D remains unclear. V shed 3 bases and J shed 4 bases, with 13 bases lying between them. The germline V gene encodes CDR1 SEHNR and CDR2 FQNEAQ (reference sequence). This CDR3 has 15 amino acids. This CDR3 reads CASSFPSFPYNEQFF. CDR3 DNA sequence: TGTGCCAGCAGCTTTCCCTCTTTTCCTTACAATGAGCAGTTCTTC.

The chain is built from TRBV29-1 and TRBJ1-2; D is uncertain. CDR1 and CDR2 (germline): SQVTM, ANQGSEA. The V end lost 7 bases, the J end lost 5 bases, and 17 bases lay between the germline ends. The length of the CDR3 is 13 residues. The CDR3 DNA is TGCAGCGGGGAACTCCTGAGCCTTTATGGCTACACCTTC. Translation: CSGELLSLYGYTF.

This clone was seen more than once but under ten times. The genes are TRBV5-1 and TRBJ1-1; TRBD1 might be the D (6 bases). This CDR3 spans 16 amino acids. Trimming cost V 2 bases and J 5 bases, with 19 bases left between them. Germline loops: CDR1 SGHRS, CDR2 YFSETQ. The chain's CDR3 is CASSFGIGGSKTEAFF. The CDR3 nucleotides are TGCGCCAGCAGCTTCGGGATTGGGGGCAGTAAAACTGAAGCTTTCTTT.

J is TRBJ2-7 and V is TRBV6-5; a possible D gene is TRBD1 (6 bases). Germline V lookup: CDR1 MNHEY, CDR2 SVGAGI. The CDR3 has 14 amino acids. V was pared by 2 bases and J by 7 bases, with 15 bases between. The CDR3 coding sequence is TGTGCCAGCAGTTACCATGACAGGCCCGGGGAGCAGTACTTC. Translating it yields CASSYHDRPGEQYF.

The chain combines TRBV29-1 with TRBJ1-1; maybe TRBD1 (6 bases). The germline V gene has CDR1 SQVTM and CDR2 ANQGSEA. The germline V and J ends were trimmed by 7 bases and 7 bases, with 13 bases remaining between them. The CDR3 is made up of 11 amino acids. Written as DNA, the CDR3 is TGCAGCGGAGGGGGAGAGCGTGAAGCTTTCTTT. Translation: CSGGGEREAFF.